The source of this T cell receptor beta chain is a study of breast tumors, draining lymph nodes, adjacent tissues. This clonotype was seen at least ten times. TCRdb re-called the multiplex PCR reads with MiXCR, one entry per CDR3 protein. The table lists around 300,000 distinct CDR3 sequences, 30% to 35% of them singletons. Axillary draining lymph nodes of breast cancer patients supplied the node samples. Unmatched junction bases numbered 0, after V lost 4 bases and J lost 0 bases. Germline assignment: CDR1 LGHDT and CDR2 YNNKEL (reference sequence). CDR3 length: 15 residues. The sample was axillary lymph node tissue. The rearrangement joins TRBV3-1 to TRBJ2-3; TRBD2 matches at 11 bases. The TCR sequence derives from a female donor with breast cancer. Some clones in this sample may be carry-over from other donors' samples. The CDR3 loop reads CASSRTSGSTDTQYF. As DNA, the CDR3 is TGTGCCAGCAGCCGGACTAGCGGGAGCACAGATACGCAGTATTTT.